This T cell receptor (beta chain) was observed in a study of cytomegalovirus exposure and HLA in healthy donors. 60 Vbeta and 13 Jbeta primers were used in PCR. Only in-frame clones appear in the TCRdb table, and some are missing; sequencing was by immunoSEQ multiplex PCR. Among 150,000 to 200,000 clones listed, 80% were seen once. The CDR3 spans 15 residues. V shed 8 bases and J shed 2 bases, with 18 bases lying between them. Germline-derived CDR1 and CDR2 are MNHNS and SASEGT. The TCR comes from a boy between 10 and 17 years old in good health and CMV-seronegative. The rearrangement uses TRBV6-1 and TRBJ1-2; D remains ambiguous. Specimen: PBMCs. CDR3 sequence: CASQRRGSTNYGYTF. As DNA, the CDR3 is TGTGCCAGCCAAAGGCGGGGATCTACCAACTATGGCTACACCTTC.